These T cell receptor beta chains were read from a single sample in a study of neurological immune-mediated disorders. TCRdb re-called the 5' RACE reads through MiXCR, storing one row per CDR3 protein. The table has 30,000 to 45,000 distinct CDR3 sequences, 10% seen once. Sequenced input: PBMCs. These receptors came from a woman in her thirties with HTLV-1-associated myelopathy (HAM/TSP). Each CDR3 is given with its conserved first and last residue. Clone size, where shown, is once, few, many, or a class for clones that have expanded.

v_gene: TRBV20-1
j_gene: TRBJ1-5
abundance: many
CDR3aa: CSARPTGPNQPQHF

v_gene: TRBV2
j_gene: TRBJ1-2
abundance: many
CDR3aa: CASTMTGANYGYTF

v_gene: TRBV7-2
j_gene: TRBJ2-1
abundance: many
CDR3aa: CASSSVGGGGNEQFF

v_gene: TRBV20-1
j_gene: TRBJ2-7
abundance: NA
CDR3aa: CSAIWGRGGSDEQYF

v_gene: TRBV7-9
j_gene: TRBJ1-3
abundance: many
CDR3aa: CASRGIISGNTIYF

v_gene: TRBV12-3/TRBV12-4
j_gene: TRBJ2-3
abundance: many
CDR3aa: CASSFAGGQSTDTQYF

v_gene: TRBV5-1
j_gene: TRBJ1-1
abundance: many
CDR3aa: CASSGTGGEAFF

v_gene: TRBV7-2
j_gene: TRBJ2-3
abundance: many
CDR3aa: CASSLAVAGGPADTQYF

v_gene: TRBV20-1
j_gene: TRBJ1-1
abundance: many
CDR3aa: CTPRAGKNTEAFF

v_gene: TRBV5-1
j_gene: TRBJ2-1
abundance: many
CDR3aa: CASSLAARTNNEQFF

v_gene: TRBV20-1
j_gene: TRBJ2-4
abundance: many
CDR3aa: CSARGGGRNIQYF

v_gene: TRBV5-1
j_gene: TRBJ1-6
abundance: many
CDR3aa: CASRLAGTGGASPLHF

v_gene: TRBV5-1
j_gene: TRBJ1-1
abundance: many
CDR3aa: CASSLFPGLSNTEAFF

v_gene: TRBV6-2/TRBV6-3
j_gene: TRBJ2-7
abundance: many
CDR3aa: CASSPRVVGYEQYF

v_gene: TRBV5-1
j_gene: TRBJ1-6
abundance: many
CDR3aa: CASSLGSMASTGNSPLHF

v_gene: TRBV30
j_gene: TRBJ2-7
abundance: many
CDR3aa: CAYTDNVFYEQYF

v_gene: TRBV20-1
j_gene: TRBJ1-1
abundance: NA
CDR3aa: CSAIDRGSEAFF

v_gene: TRBV5-1
j_gene: TRBJ1-1
abundance: many
CDR3aa: CASSPGTENTEAFF

v_gene: TRBV5-1
j_gene: TRBJ1-6
abundance: many
CDR3aa: CASSLDYRVDSPLHF

v_gene: TRBV14
j_gene: TRBJ2-7
abundance: many
CDR3aa: CASSQAWTGGWEQYF

v_gene: TRBV20-1
j_gene: TRBJ1-2
abundance: many
CDR3aa: CSARVGGVYGYTF

v_gene: TRBV7-9
j_gene: TRBJ1-5
abundance: many
CDR3aa: CASSLGGGTPTNQPQHF

v_gene: TRBV5-1
j_gene: TRBJ1-1
abundance: many
CDR3aa: CASSPGGGQTEAFF

v_gene: TRBV10-3
j_gene: TRBJ2-2
abundance: many
CDR3aa: CAIRDGQVNTGELFF

v_gene: TRBV6-5
j_gene: TRBJ1-1
abundance: many
CDR3aa: CASSYGGTMNTEAFF

v_gene: TRBV10-3
j_gene: TRBJ1-2
abundance: many
CDR3aa: CAIRTGMNYGYTF

v_gene: TRBV20-1
j_gene: TRBJ2-2
abundance: many
CDR3aa: CSAKRLGDTGELFF

v_gene: TRBV6-6
j_gene: TRBJ1-6
abundance: many
CDR3aa: CASSTPPGGQSPLHF

v_gene: TRBV7-2
j_gene: TRBJ2-3
abundance: many
CDR3aa: CASSFPRPGGTDTQYF

v_gene: TRBV20-1
j_gene: TRBJ2-7
abundance: many
CDR3aa: CSARDYRYSYEQYF

v_gene: TRBV5-1
j_gene: TRBJ1-1
abundance: many
CDR3aa: CASRLNTEAFF

v_gene: TRBV12-3/TRBV12-4
j_gene: TRBJ2-6
abundance: many
CDR3aa: CASSFRARANVLTF

v_gene: TRBV2
j_gene: TRBJ1-1
abundance: many
CDR3aa: CASSVRLGAFF

v_gene: TRBV7-9
j_gene: TRBJ2-2
abundance: many
CDR3aa: CASSLMGSRATGELFF

v_gene: TRBV7-2
j_gene: TRBJ1-5
abundance: many
CDR3aa: CASSLGQYSNQPQHF

v_gene: TRBV6-2/TRBV6-3
j_gene: TRBJ2-7
abundance: many
CDR3aa: CASSYFPRSRRGDYYEQYF

v_gene: TRBV5-1
j_gene: TRBJ2-3
abundance: medium-sized
CDR3aa: CASSWSTDTQYF

v_gene: TRBV3-1
j_gene: TRBJ2-4
abundance: many
CDR3aa: CASSQEGAKNIQYF

v_gene: TRBV5-1
j_gene: TRBJ2-1
abundance: many
CDR3aa: CASSFLAGVGNEQFF

v_gene: TRBV5-1
j_gene: TRBJ1-6
abundance: NA
CDR3aa: CASSSGQAFESLHF

v_gene: TRBV20-1
j_gene: TRBJ1-1
abundance: many
CDR3aa: CSARVWGKHVNYTEAFF

v_gene: TRBV20-1
j_gene: TRBJ2-7
abundance: many
CDR3aa: CSARGYNEQYF

v_gene: TRBV15
j_gene: TRBJ1-1
abundance: many
CDR3aa: CATSSARGVNTEAFF

v_gene: TRBV20-1
j_gene: TRBJ1-2
abundance: many
CDR3aa: CSASSGARAGGYTF

v_gene: TRBV20-1
j_gene: TRBJ2-7
abundance: NA
CDR3aa: CSAVSLGGGQYF

v_gene: TRBV20-1
j_gene: TRBJ2-1
abundance: many
CDR3aa: CSAPGGVAASSYNEQFF

v_gene: TRBV6-1
j_gene: TRBJ1-2
abundance: many
CDR3aa: CASEPGQGSRGYTF

v_gene: TRBV12-3/TRBV12-4
j_gene: TRBJ1-1
abundance: many
CDR3aa: CASSPTGAEAFF

v_gene: TRBV6-6
j_gene: TRBJ2-3
abundance: NA
CDR3aa: CASSYFIREQKRTDTQYF

v_gene: TRBV5-1
j_gene: TRBJ1-1
abundance: medium-sized
CDR3aa: CASTASFEYTEAFF

v_gene: TRBV29-1
j_gene: TRBJ1-2
abundance: NA
CDR3aa: CSVAGTAYGYTF

v_gene: TRBV20-1
j_gene: TRBJ2-5
abundance: many
CDR3aa: CSAGGGGKETQYF

v_gene: TRBV20-1
j_gene: TRBJ2-3
abundance: many
CDR3aa: CSATDRSTDTQYF

v_gene: TRBV20-1
j_gene: TRBJ2-2
abundance: many
CDR3aa: CSARASGYTGELFF

v_gene: TRBV7-2
j_gene: TRBJ2-3
abundance: NA
CDR3aa: CASSTAGGVTDTQYF